This passage covers 10 T cell receptor beta chains from one sample sequenced in a study of blood T cell repertoires in COVID-19. Clones were read by immunoSEQ multiplex PCR, and TCRdb kept only the in-frame ones, dropping some. The sample includes roughly 220,000 clones, approximately 83% of them seen just once. Sequencing was carried out using PBMCs or T cells enriched from blood (not recorded which). These TCRs come from a woman aged 35 to 49 with acute COVID-19.

The chain links TRBV5-5 to TRBJ1-3, with D maybe TRBD1 (6 bases). The germline V gene encodes CDR1 SGHKS and CDR2 YYEKEE (reference sequence). The CDR3 has 17 amino acids. Trimming shortened V by 0 bases and J by 1 base, and 14 bases separated the two germline ends. The CDR3 nucleotides are TGTGCCAGCAGCTTGGAGACGAGGGGGATTTCTGGAAACACCATATATTTT. Translated, it gives CASSLETRGISGNTIYF.

The chain has TRBV11-2 and TRBJ1-2; TRBD1 might be the D (6 bases). This CDR3 comprises 13 residues. V gave up 7 bases and J gave up 4 bases, with 13 bases separating them. The V gene's germline CDR1 is SGHAT and CDR2 FQNNGV. CDR3 amino acids: CASTSTGTYGYTF. Here the CDR3 DNA reads TGTGCCAGCACCTCTACAGGGACCTATGGCTACACCTTC.

CDR3 sequence: CACQGLQETQYF. In DNA form, the CDR3 reads TGTGCCTGCCAGGGACTTCAAGAGACCCAGTACTTC. The V gene is TRBV30, the J gene TRBJ2-5, with D tentatively TRBD2 (6 bases). CDR3 length equals 12 residues. Trimming took off 6 bases at V and 2 bases at J, with 10 bases between the two ends. The germline V gene encodes CDR1 GTSNPN and CDR2 SVGIG (reference sequence).

The chain links TRBV4-3 to TRBJ1-6, with 8 bases aligning to TRBD1. Germline V lookup: CDR1 LGHNA, CDR2 YSLEER. J gave up 7 bases and V 7 bases, and 9 bases lay outside the gene matches. This CDR3 comprises 15 residues. CDR3 amino acids: CASTTGTGGNSPLHF. The CDR3 nucleotides are TGCGCCAGCACGACCGGGACAGGTGGAAATTCACCCCTCCACTTT.

The J gene is TRBJ2-3, the V gene TRBV7-3, with D hard to call. With 4 bases removed from V and 2 bases from J, the gap between germline ends came to 10 bases. CDR3 length: 14 amino acids. Germline CDR1 reads SGHTA; CDR2 reads FQGTGA. The CDR3 bases are TGTGCCAGCAGCTCCAGGCGCAACACAGATACGCAGTATTTT. Translation gives CASSSRRNTDTQYF.

The chain recombines TRBV19 with TRBJ2-2; 7 nucleotides match TRBD1. Germline V gene lookup returns CDR1 LNHDA and CDR2 SQIVND (reference sequence). J gave up 5 bases and V 10 bases, and 7 bases lay outside the gene matches. This CDR3 is 13 amino acids long. CDR3 in amino acids: CATSQGVTGELFF. CDR3 nucleotides: TGTGCCACTTCGCAGGGGGTAACCGGGGAGCTGTTTTTT.

The table lists this clone with a count of one. The J gene is TRBJ2-5, the V gene TRBV27; TRBD2 might be the D (6 bases). The CDR3 contains 15 residues. Between the trimmed V and J ends, which lost 0 bases and 5 bases, there was a span of 13 bases. Germline V gene data show CDR1 as MNHEY and CDR2 as SMNVEV (reference sequence). CDR3 bases: TGTGCCAGCAGTTTATCGGGGAGGCCCCGGGAGACCCAGTACTTC. Amino acid sequence: CASSLSGRPRETQYF.

The chain is built from TRBV19 and TRBJ1-5; 9 bases are a match to TRBD1. Per the germline V gene, CDR1 is LNHDA and CDR2 is SQIVND (reference sequence). V was clipped by 7 bases and J by 0 bases; unmatched bases: 13. The CDR3 is made up of 18 amino acids. CDR3 sequence (DNA): TGTGCCAGTACTCGTCGGGACAGGGCTGTTTATAGCAATCAGCCCCAGCATTTT. It translates to CASTRRDRAVYSNQPQHF.

J is TRBJ2-1 and V is TRBV5-1; 9 bases are a match to TRBD2. The CDR3 spans 16 residues. Losses at the gene ends were 3 bases for V and 4 bases for J; bases not matched to a gene: 8. In germline, CDR1 is SGHRS, CDR2 YFSETQ. The CDR3 DNA follows: TGCGCCAGCAGCTCTGGCGGGAGGGCCGGGTACAATGAGCAGTTCTTC. Translation: CASSSGGRAGYNEQFF.

The chain carries TRBV5-4 and TRBJ2-1; 12 nucleotides align to TRBD2. The CDR3 runs 20 residues. V shed 4 bases, J shed 6 bases, and the junction held 20 bases outside the gene matches. CDR1 SGHNT and CDR2 YYREEE come from the germline V gene (reference sequence). The CDR3 loop reads CASSPPLRLAGVIAGNEQFF. In nucleotides, the CDR3 is TGTGCCAGCAGCCCGCCCCTCCGACTAGCGGGAGTTATTGCCGGCAATGAGCAGTTCTTC.